The T cell receptor beta chain described here comes from a study of low-dose radiotherapy and immunotherapy resistance in tumors. Study information: Cohort 2 was treated with 1 Gy per fraction every two weeks, amounting to 13 Gy across 26 weeks.

TRAV- and TRBV-specific primers, spanning alpha and beta chains, primed first-strand cDNA. A constant-region primer paired with the V-primer adapter amplified TCRs over about 19 PCR cycles. Each CDR3 protein gets one entry after TCRdb re-called the reads with MiXCR. The sample lists 85,000 to 95,000 distinct CDR3 sequences, 9.4% occurring once. Ten or more counts support this clonotype. Time point specified: before trial treatment. Trimming shortened V by 10 bases and J by 0 bases, and 21 bases separated the two germline ends. Germline V gives CDR1 LNHDA, CDR2 SQIVND (reference sequence). The CDR3 covers 16 residues.

The specimen comprised PBMCs, sampled before treatment. The chain has TRBV19 and TRBJ1-1, with D possibly TRBD1 on 6 matching bases. The clonotype originates from a male donor with prostate cancer. CDR3 DNA sequence: TGTGCCACCAGACCGGGGGGAGGACAGATGAACACTGAAGCTTTCTTT. This translates into CATRPGGGQMNTEAFF.